This T cell receptor (beta chain) was recovered during a study of blood T cell repertoires in COVID-19 (dated by TCRdb to between 2020 and 2021). For the study in its entirety: The collaborator samples originated in the United States, Italy and Spain and spanned the acute and convalescent phases of COVID-19. The prospective study material was composed of cDNA or gDNA derived from T cells, B-cell-depleted T cells, or PBMCs. The dataset comprised deeply sampled blood TCRbeta repertoires from subjects exposed to, actively infected with, or recovered from COVID-19. The repertoires were made available in a free public database intended to serve as a resource for research on the immune response to SARS-CoV-2. The samples were drawn from two sources: the first 160 participants of the ongoing ImmuneRACE study, and 1,000 to 1,500 subjects contributed by 6 global collaborators. The sample metadata nearly always contained a de-identified subject ID, COVID-19 status, age in years and sex. Where available, HLA class I and class II types were obtained from metadata supplied by the sample provider rather than from assay-based typing. What the research found in general, with its limitations: The amount of clinical and demographic metadata varied by source and participant and was provided uncurated.

As to this clone: Its cognate antigen has yet to be identified. No clone much larger than this one lies a single base away; base qualities are absent.

The immunoSEQ Assay, a bias-controlled multiplex PCR, was used to amplify TCRbeta CDR3 regions from genomic DNA. The authors processed their data as follows. The number of nucleated cells in each sample was estimated by amplification of reference gene primers within the assay. Sequence reads were collapsed and filtered to measure the absolute abundance of every unique TCRbeta CDR3 rearrangement. For each sample, productive Simpson clonality was calculated by taking the square root of Simpson's diversity index across productive rearrangements. The source is immuneACCESS, and TCRdb retained only in-frame sequences with V and J called. Part of the clones is not carried over; for the studies checked, unresolved V genes explain less than half of this, and the remainder is unexplained. Clone size and the V and J calls come from that table; the DNA yielded D and trimming. Within this sample are about 300,000 clones, with around 84% of them counted one time only. About 1.6% of the sample belongs to the ten largest clones.

One collaborating source in Seattle enrolled patients while the patients were actively infected and followed the patients over time throughout the course of disease. Each collaborating institution followed its own protocols to collect whole blood in K2EDTA tubes. Collaborator samples were shipped for TCRbeta analysis as frozen whole blood, isolated PBMCs, or DNA extracted from either sample type. The V and J ends are trimmed by 1 base and 3 bases, leaving 13 bases between them. The germline V gene encodes CDR1 LGHDT and CDR2 YNNKEL (reference sequence). From cysteine to phenylalanine, the CDR3 is 17 amino acids long. Just the 51-base CDR3 DNA is kept, in frame starting at base 1.

This chain is built from TRBV3-1 (or the pseudogene TRBV3-2) and TRBJ2-6, with a weak D call of TRBD2 (5 bases match). What was sequenced was peripheral blood. The receptor's source is a human donor with COVID-19, enrolled during active disease. The donor label of this sample is uncertain. The base sequence is TGTGCCAGCAGCCAAGTGTTTCGGGGAGATGGGGCCAACGTCCTGACTTTC. This is translated as CASSQVFRGDGANVLTF.